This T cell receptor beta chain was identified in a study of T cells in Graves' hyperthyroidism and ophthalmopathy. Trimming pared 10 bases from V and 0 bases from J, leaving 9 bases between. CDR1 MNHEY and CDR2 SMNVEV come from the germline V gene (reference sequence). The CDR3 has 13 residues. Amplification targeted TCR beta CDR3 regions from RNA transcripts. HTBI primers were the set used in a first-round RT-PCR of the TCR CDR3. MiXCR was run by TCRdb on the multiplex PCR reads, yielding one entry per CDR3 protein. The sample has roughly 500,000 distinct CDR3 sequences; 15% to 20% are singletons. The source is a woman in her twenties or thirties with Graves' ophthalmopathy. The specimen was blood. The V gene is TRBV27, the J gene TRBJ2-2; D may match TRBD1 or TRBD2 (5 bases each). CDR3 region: CATGRPNTGELFF. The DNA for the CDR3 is TGTGCCACGGGGCGTCCGAACACCGGGGAGCTGTTTTTT.